These 10 T cell receptor beta chains share one sample of origin, sequenced in a study of cytomegalovirus exposure and HLA in healthy donors. A multiplex PCR was run with 60 Vbeta primers and 13 Jbeta primers. Here immunoSEQ multiplex PCR was the method, and the copy in TCRdb shows in-frame clones only, minus some. The data show more than 95,000 clones, with approximately 9.4% seen just once and 3% held by the top ten. The sequencing input was PBMCs. The receptors stem from a man under 40 in good health and CMV-seronegative.

The chain employs TRBV5-6 and TRBJ2-7; 16 nucleotides match TRBD2. The CDR3 has 17 residues. V was pared by 5 bases and J by 3 bases, with 8 bases of the junction left unmatched. Germline V lookup: CDR1 SGHDT, CDR2 YYEEEE. Here the CDR3 DNA reads TGTGCCAGCAGGACCGGGACTAGCGGGAGGGCCCTCTACGAGCAGTACTTC. Translated: CASRTGTSGRALYEQYF.

V and J are TRBV6-1 and TRBJ1-6, with D uncertain. From germline, CDR1 is MNHNS and CDR2 SASEGT. This CDR3 region has 13 residues. The V end lost 1 base, the J end lost 7 bases, and 5 bases lay between the germline ends. The CDR3 region is CASSEGLNSPLHF. CDR3 sequence (DNA): TGTGCCAGCAGTGAAGGGCTGAATTCACCCCTCCACTTT.

This clone was counted between two and nine times. This rearrangement joins TRBV5-4 to TRBJ2-5, with TRBD2 identical over 9 bases. This CDR3 is built from 16 residues. V dropped 0 bases and J dropped 2; count of bases not matched to a gene: 5. Germline V lookup: CDR1 SGHNT, CDR2 YYREEE (reference sequence). CDR3 DNA sequence: TGTGCCAGCAGCTTGGTCGGGGCGGGGGGGCAAGAGACCCAGTACTTC. Encoded protein: CASSLVGAGGQETQYF.

J is TRBJ2-1 and V is TRBV2; D is possibly TRBD1 (5 bases). V lost 6 bases and J 0 bases, leaving 9 bases between the germline ends. The CDR3 runs 14 residues. Germline V gene lookup returns CDR1 SNHLY and CDR2 FYNNEI. The CDR3 nucleotides are TGTGCCAGCAGCTACAGGAACTCCTACAATGAGCAGTTCTTC. This sequence encodes CASSYRNSYNEQFF.

The chain has TRBV7-9 and TRBJ2-7; TRBD1 matches at 7 bases. Germline V gene lookup returns CDR1 SEHNR and CDR2 FQNEAQ (reference sequence). Trimming removed 5 bases from V and 4 bases from J; junction bases left unmatched: 8. The length of the CDR3 is 14 residues. In DNA, the CDR3 is TGTGCCAGCAGCCCCAGACAGGGAGTATACGAGCAGTACTTC. It codes for CASSPRQGVYEQYF.

This chain connects TRBV4-1 to TRBJ1-5; D unresolved. The V gene lost 2 bases and the J gene lost 7 bases, with 9 bases spanning the gap. Germline V gene lookup returns CDR1 MGHRA and CDR2 YSYEKL. The CDR3 runs to 13 residues. This chain's CDR3 is CASSQKRNQPQHF. CDR3 bases: TGCGCCAGCAGCCAAAAGAGGAACCAGCCCCAGCATTTT.

This clone has just a few counts. The V and J genes are TRBV19 and TRBJ1-4; 7 bases line up with TRBD1. Trimming cost V 3 bases and J 7 bases; bases outside gene matches: 8. Germline CDR1 LNHDA, CDR2 SQIVND (reference sequence). This CDR3 is 15 amino acids long. The CDR3 sequence: CASSITGVGAEKLFF. CDR3 nucleotide sequence: TGTGCCAGTAGTATTACAGGGGTAGGGGCTGAAAAACTGTTTTTT.

This clone was counted only a few times. The chain uses TRBV19 and TRBJ2-5; 10 bases align to TRBD1. Germline lookup yields CDR1 LNHDA and CDR2 SQIVND (reference sequence). The CDR3 spans 15 residues. After removal of 7 bases from V and 5 bases from J, the junction contained 10 bases not matched to a gene. CDR3 loop: CASNNRQGAGETQYF. For the CDR3, the DNA is TGTGCCAGTAACAACCGACAGGGGGCAGGGGAGACCCAGTACTTC.

The chain joins TRBV4-2 to TRBJ1-1, with D maybe TRBD1 (5 bases). V was cut by 4 bases and J by 7 bases, with 13 bases left in between. This CDR3 is built from 13 residues. The germline V gene encodes CDR1 LGHNA and CDR2 YNFKEQ. The CDR3 region is CASSRLGADEAFF. CDR3 DNA sequence: TGTGCCAGCAGCCGCTTAGGGGCGGATGAAGCTTTCTTT.

The chain recombines TRBV4-2 with TRBJ1-2; D is perhaps TRBD1 (5 bases). The CDR3 runs 14 residues. CDR1 LGHNA and CDR2 YNFKEQ come from the germline V gene. V lost 0 bases to trimming and J lost 3 bases, with 8 bases between them. CDR3 amino acids: CASSQDQGDYGYTF. The CDR3, as DNA: TGTGCCAGCAGCCAAGATCAAGGGGACTATGGCTACACCTTC.